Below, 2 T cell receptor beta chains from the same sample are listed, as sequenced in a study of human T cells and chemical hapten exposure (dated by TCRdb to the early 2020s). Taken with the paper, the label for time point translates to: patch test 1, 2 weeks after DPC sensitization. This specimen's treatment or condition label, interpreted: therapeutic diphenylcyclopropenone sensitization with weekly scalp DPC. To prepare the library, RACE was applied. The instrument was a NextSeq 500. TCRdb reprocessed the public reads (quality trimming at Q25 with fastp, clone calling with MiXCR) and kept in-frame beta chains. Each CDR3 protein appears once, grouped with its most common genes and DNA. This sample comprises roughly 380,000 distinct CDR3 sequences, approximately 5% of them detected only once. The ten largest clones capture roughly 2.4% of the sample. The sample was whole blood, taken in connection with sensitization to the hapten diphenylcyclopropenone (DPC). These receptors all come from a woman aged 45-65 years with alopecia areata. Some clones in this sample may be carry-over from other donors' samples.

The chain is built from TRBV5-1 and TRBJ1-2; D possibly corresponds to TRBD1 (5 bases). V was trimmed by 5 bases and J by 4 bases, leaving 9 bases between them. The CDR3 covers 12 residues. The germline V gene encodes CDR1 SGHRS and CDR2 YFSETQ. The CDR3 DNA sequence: TGCGCCAGCAGGGGGACCCTCTATGGCTACACCTTC. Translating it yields CASRGTLYGYTF.

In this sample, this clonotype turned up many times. This chain's CDR3 is CASSQPKEQFF. CDR3 bases: TGTGCCAGCAGCCAACCAAAGGAGCAGTTCTTC. The V and J genes are TRBV3-1 and TRBJ2-1, with unresolved D. CDR1 is LGHDT and CDR2 is YNNKEL in the germline V gene (reference sequence). Trimming shortened V by 2 bases and J by 10 bases, and 6 bases separated the two germline ends. This CDR3 region has 11 residues.